Shown below are 8 T cell receptor beta chains from a single sample sequenced in a study of a mutant IDH1 vaccine in newly diagnosed glioma. Profiled with immunoSEQ multiplex PCR; TCRdb holds only in-frame clones, not every one. Altogether about 88,000 clones are present, over 75% being singletons, with the ten largest covering 5.3%. Time point defined: baseline, week 1 (first vaccination visit). Sample treatment: pre-vaccination baseline after standard-of-care therapy. The sequences come from PBMCs, collected from a glioma patient treated with radiotherapy, temozolomide or both. The receptors shown here come from a man between 35 and 55 years old with glioma. Some clones in this sample may be carry-over from other donors' samples.

CDR3 in DNA: TGTGCCAGCAGTGAGGTCTTGGGGCGTCACACTGAAGCTTTCTTT. Its protein is CASSEVLGRHTEAFF. The gene calls are TRBV6-1 and TRBJ1-1; maybe TRBD1 (5 bases). The CDR3 covers 15 residues. CDR1 and CDR2 (germline): MNHNS, SASEGT. V gave up 3 bases and J gave up 3 bases, with 14 bases separating them.

A remark on this clone: The CDR3 ends on some other residue instead of the conserved phenylalanine or tryptophan, so this is likely a read error. This rearrangement joins TRBV19 to TRBJ2-7; D perhaps matches TRBD2 (5 bases). Germline CDR1 reads LNHDA; CDR2 reads SQIVND (reference sequence). CDR3 length: 14 amino acids. The V end lost 7 bases, the J end lost 0 bases, and 13 bases lay between the germline ends. CDR3 in amino acids: CASTRTGSSYEQYL. As DNA, the CDR3 is TGTGCCAGTACCCGGACGGGGAGCTCCTACGAGCAGTACCTC.

This chain's CDR3 is CASSYANEQFF. The CDR3 DNA reads as TGTGCCAGCAGTTACGCGAATGAGCAGTTCTTC. V usage is TRBV6-5 and J usage is TRBJ2-1; D is ambiguous. In germline, CDR1 is MNHEY, CDR2 SVGAGI. V was shortened by 2 bases and J by 7 bases, with 3 bases between the two germline ends. CDR3 size: 11 residues.

V gene TRBV5-4 combines with J gene TRBJ1-1, with D unresolved. The CDR3 length is 16 residues. Trimming pared 3 bases from V and 1 base from J, leaving 16 bases between. Germline V gene data show CDR1 as SGHNT and CDR2 as YYREEE (reference sequence). CDR3 sequence reads: CASSSPRPTGNTEAFF. The CDR3 DNA reads as TGTGCCAGCAGCTCCCCGCGACCGACTGGGAACACTGAAGCTTTCTTT.

The chain couples TRBV5-5 to TRBJ1-6, with D uncertain. Trimming took 1 base from V and 7 from J, leaving 12 bases between them. Germline CDR1 reads SGHKS; CDR2 reads YYEKEE (reference sequence). This CDR3 contains 15 residues. CDR3 nucleotide sequence: TGTGCCAGCAGCTTGTCGGGCGGTGGGAATTCACCCCTCCACTTT. It encodes CASSLSGGGNSPLHF. The full variable domain, completed using reference TRBV5-5 and TRBJ1-6, is DAGVTQSPTHLIKTRGQQVTLRCSPISGHKSVSWYQQVLGQGPQFIFQYYEKEERGRGNFPDRFSARQFPNYSSELNVNALLLGDSALYLCASSLSGGGNSPLHFGNGTRLTVT.

This rearrangement joins TRBV4-2 to TRBJ2-7; weak D call: TRBD1 (6 bases). The CDR3 loop spans 18 amino acids. The germline V gene encodes CDR1 LGHNA and CDR2 YNFKEQ. The V end was cut by 1 base, the J end by 4 bases, with 23 bases between. The CDR3 region has the DNA TGTGCCAGCAGCCAAGTAAAAATGGTCGGCAGGGGTGGTTACGAGCAGTACTTC. It encodes CASSQVKMVGRGGYEQYF.

This sequence joins TRBV18 and TRBJ1-2, with 8 bases matching TRBD1. This CDR3 is built from 13 residues. CDR1 is KGHSH, CDR2 LQKENI, per germline. Trimming took 5 bases from V and 5 from J; bases not matched to a gene: 4. CDR3 region: CASSADREYGYTF. CDR3 sequence (DNA): TGTGCCAGCTCAGCGGACAGGGAATATGGCTACACCTTC.

V and J are TRBV4-1 and TRBJ1-2, with D uncertain. V was pared by 0 bases and J by 3 bases, with 14 bases between. The germline V gene has CDR1 MGHRA and CDR2 YSYEKL. The CDR3 consists of 16 residues. In DNA, the CDR3 is TGCGCCAGCAGCCAAGATGGGGAGGTGGGTGACTATGGCTACACCTTC. Its translation: CASSQDGEVGDYGYTF.